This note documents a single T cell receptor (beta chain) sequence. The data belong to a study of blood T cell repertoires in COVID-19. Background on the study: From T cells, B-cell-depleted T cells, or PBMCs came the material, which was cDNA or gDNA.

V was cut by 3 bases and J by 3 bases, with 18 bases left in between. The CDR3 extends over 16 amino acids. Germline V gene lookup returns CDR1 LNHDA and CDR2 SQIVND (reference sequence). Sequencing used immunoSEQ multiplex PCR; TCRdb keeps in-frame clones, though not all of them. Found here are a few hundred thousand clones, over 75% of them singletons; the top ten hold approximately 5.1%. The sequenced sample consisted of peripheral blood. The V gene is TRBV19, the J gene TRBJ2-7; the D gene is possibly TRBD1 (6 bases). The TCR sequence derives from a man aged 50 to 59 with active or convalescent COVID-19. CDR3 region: CASSMRGAGVFYEQYF. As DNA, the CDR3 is TGTGCCAGTAGTATGAGAGGGGCAGGGGTATTCTACGAGCAGTACTTC. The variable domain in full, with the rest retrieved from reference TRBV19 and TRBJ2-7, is DGGITQSPKYLFRKEGQNVTLSCEQNLNHDAMYWYRQDPGQGLRLIYYSQIVNDFQKGDIAEGYSVSREKKESFPLTVTSAQKNPTAFYLCASSMRGAGVFYEQYFGPGTRLTVT.